What follows are 4 T cell receptor beta chains derived from one specimen sequenced in a study of blood T cell repertoires in COVID-19. Sequencing was performed with immunoSEQ multiplex PCR; in TCRdb, only in-frame clones are kept and a portion is missing. The table shows more than 25,000 clones, with about 84% occurring only once. The sequencing sample was made of peripheral blood. These receptors were obtained from a man in his forties or fifties with active or convalescent COVID-19.

The V gene is TRBV9, the J gene TRBJ2-1, with TRBD2 as a possible D gene (5 bases). This CDR3 region has 15 residues. CDR1 is SGDLS, CDR2 YYNGEE, per germline. Trimming took 5 bases from V and 0 from J, leaving 12 bases between them. CDR3 residues: CASRAGGSSYNEQFF. DNA of the CDR3: TGTGCCAGCAGGGCCGGTGGGAGCTCCTACAATGAGCAGTTCTTC. The variable domain in full, with the rest retrieved from reference TRBV9 and TRBJ2-1, is DSGVTQTPKHLITATGQRVTLRCSPRSGDLSVYWYQQSLDQGLQFLIQYYNGEERAKGNILERFSAQQFPDLHSELNLSSLELGDSALYFCASRAGGSSYNEQFFGPGTRLTVL.

The CDR3 here is CASSAPSGDPSYEQYF. In DNA form, the CDR3 reads TGTGCCAGCAGCGCCCCTAGCGGGGACCCTTCCTACGAGCAGTACTTC. J is TRBJ2-7 and V is TRBV7-3; 9 bases map to TRBD2. CDR1 and CDR2 (germline): SGHTA, FQGTGA. The CDR3 length is 16 residues. V lost 5 bases to trimming and J lost 1 base; unmatched junction nucleotides: 9.

The chain employs TRBV10-3 and TRBJ2-5; TRBD2 matches 9 bases. The CDR3 has 16 amino acids. The V and J ends lost 0 bases and 4 bases, in that order; junction bases with no gene match: 6. Germline V gene sequence: CDR1 ENHRY, CDR2 SYGVKD. CDR3 nucleotides: TGTGCCATCAGTGAGTCGAGCGGGAGGACGGGAGAGACCCAGTACTTC. Translated, it gives CAISESSGRTGETQYF.

The chain has TRBV6-1 and TRBJ2-7; 8 bases are a match to TRBD1. The junction had 12 bases not matched to a gene; V was cut back by 2 bases and J by 3 bases. Per germline, CDR1 MNHNS and CDR2 SASEGT. This CDR3 has 17 residues. CDR3 residues: CASSERLSGGAVYEQYF. The CDR3 DNA is TGTGCCAGCAGTGAAAGGTTGTCAGGGGGCGCCGTCTACGAGCAGTACTTC.